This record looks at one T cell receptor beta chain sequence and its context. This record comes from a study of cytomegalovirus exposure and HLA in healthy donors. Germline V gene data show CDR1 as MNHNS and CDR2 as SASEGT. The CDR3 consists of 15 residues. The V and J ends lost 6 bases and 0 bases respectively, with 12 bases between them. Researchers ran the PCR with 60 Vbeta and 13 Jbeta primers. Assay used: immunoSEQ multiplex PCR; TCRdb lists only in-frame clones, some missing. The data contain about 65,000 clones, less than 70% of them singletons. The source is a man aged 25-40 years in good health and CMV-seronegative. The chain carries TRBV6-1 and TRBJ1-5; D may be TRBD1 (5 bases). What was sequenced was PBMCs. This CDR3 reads CASRTDDSSNQPQHF. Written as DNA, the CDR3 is TGTGCCAGCAGGACAGACGACTCTAGCAATCAGCCCCAGCATTTT.